This entry lists 6 T cell receptor beta chains sequenced from one sample in a study of blood T cell repertoires in COVID-19. Sequencing was performed with immunoSEQ multiplex PCR; in TCRdb, only in-frame clones are kept and a portion is missing. This table has 75,000 to 95,000 clones, roughly 85% appearing once. The sequencing sample was made of peripheral blood. The receptors come from a woman aged 55-69 years with COVID-19, enrolled during active disease.

The V gene is TRBV7-2, the J gene TRBJ1-2; 10 nucleotides match TRBD1. This CDR3 is 14 amino acids long. CDR1 is SGHTA, CDR2 FQGNSA, per germline. With V trimmed by 5 bases and J by 6 bases, 6 bases remained unmatched. This CDR3 reads CASSAGQGFDGYTF. The DNA for the CDR3 is TGTGCCAGCAGCGCGGGACAGGGGTTTGATGGCTACACCTTC.

CDR3 nucleotide sequence: TGTGCCAGCAGCCTAACAGGGGCCGGAGGCAATCAGCCCCAGCATTTT. Protein: CASSLTGAGGNQPQHF. This chain joins TRBV28 and TRBJ1-5, with TRBD1 matching 7 bases. V gave up 6 bases and J gave up 2 bases; unmatched junction bases: 10. Looked up from germline, CDR1 is MDHEN and CDR2 is SYDVKM. The CDR3 is 16 amino acids. Supplemented by reference TRBV28 and TRBJ1-5, the full variable domain reads DVKVTQSSRYLVKRTGEKVFLECVQDMDHENMFWYRQDPGLGLRLIYFSYDVKMKEKGDIPEGYSVSREKKERFSLILESASTNQTSMYLCASSLTGAGGNQPQHFGDGTRLSIL.

This clone was seen a single time. The V gene is TRBV15, the J gene TRBJ1-1, with D hard to call. Germline V lookup: CDR1 LNHNV, CDR2 YYDKDF (reference sequence). Trimming pared 5 bases from V and 4 bases from J, leaving 14 bases between. There are 14 residues in the CDR3. Here the CDR3 DNA reads TGTGCCACCAGCCCAACTTCGGGAACCACTGAAGCTTTCTTT. Translated, it gives CATSPTSGTTEAFF.

This clone was detected only a few times. J is TRBJ2-2 and V is TRBV18; 7 nucleotides agree with TRBD1. The CDR3 has 15 amino acids. Germline lookup yields CDR1 KGHSH and CDR2 LQKENI. J gave up 0 bases and V 4 bases, and 2 bases lay outside the gene matches. CDR3 sequence reads: CASSLGQPNTGELFF. CDR3 coding DNA: TGTGCCAGCTCACTGGGACAGCCGAACACCGGGGAGCTGTTTTTT.

The chain couples TRBV28 to TRBJ2-2; unclear D gene. Deletions cut 4 bases from V and 3 bases from J, with 6 bases between. The CDR3 covers 13 residues. The V gene's germline CDR1 is MDHEN and CDR2 SYDVKM. As DNA, the CDR3 is TGTGCCAGCAGTTCCCGGGACACCGGGGAGCTGTTTTTT. This translates into CASSSRDTGELFF.

The rearrangement uses TRBV30 and TRBJ2-5, with 7 bases aligning to TRBD1. Trimming removed 5 bases from V and 5 bases from J; junction bases left unmatched: 11. The CDR3 is made up of 14 amino acids. Per the germline V gene, CDR1 is GTSNPN and CDR2 is SVGIG (reference sequence). The DNA for the CDR3 is TGTGCCTGGGAGCCGGGACAGATAGGGGAGACCCAGTACTTC. It yields the protein CAWEPGQIGETQYF.